This T cell receptor beta chain is drawn from a study of blood T cell repertoires in COVID-19 (dated by TCRdb to the early 2020s). Regarding the research as a whole: Samples from collaborators originated in the United States, Italy and Spain and spanned both the acute and convalescent phases of COVID-19. Subjects who had been exposed to COVID-19, were actively infected with it, or had recovered from it provided the deeply sampled blood TCRbeta repertoires that made up the dataset. Where available, HLA class I and class II types were obtained from metadata supplied by the sample provider rather than from assay-based typing. The prospective study material was composed of cDNA or gDNA derived from T cells, B-cell-depleted T cells, or PBMCs. The samples were drawn from two sources: the first 160 participants of the ongoing ImmuneRACE study, and some 1,300 subjects contributed by 6 global collaborators. Sample metadata almost always included a de-identified subject ID, COVID-19 status, age in years and sex. The repertoires were released in a freely available public database intended as a resource for research on the immune response to SARS-CoV-2. Broader findings and caveats from the paper: How much clinical and demographic metadata was included differed by source and by participant, and the metadata was provided uncurated.

With regard to this clone: Which antigen it targets is not known. No qualities accompany the bases; no much larger clone lies one base away.

TCRbeta CDR3 regions were amplified from genomic DNA using the immunoSEQ Assay, a bias-controlled multiplex PCR. In the authors' own workflow: The number of nucleated cells in each sample was estimated from the amplification of reference gene primers within the assay. To quantify the absolute abundance of each unique TCRbeta CDR3 rearrangement, sequence reads were collapsed and filtered. Productive Simpson clonality was computed per sample as the square root of Simpson's diversity index over productive rearrangements. The immuneACCESS repertoire file appears here via TCRdb, limited to in-frame rearrangements. These files lack a portion of the clones; in checked studies, under half of the deficit traces to unresolved V genes, and the cause of the others is not known. That table furnishes V, J and clone size, whereas the DNA furnished D and trimming. The sample profile shows 70,000 to 95,000 clones; 80% to 90% of them were found once. The biggest ten clones account for less than 3.5% of the sample.

The CDR3 contains 14 residues, cysteine and phenylalanine counted. The DNA shown is the 42-base CDR3, in frame from base 1. Trimming takes 4 bases off V and 0 bases off J; junction bases not matched to a gene: 1. CDR1 and CDR2, looked up from the germline V gene, are SGHRS and YFSETQ. One collaborating source in Seattle enrolled patients while the patients were actively infected and followed the patients over time throughout the course of disease. Whole blood was collected in K2EDTA tubes by collaborating institutions according to the institutions' own protocols. For TCRbeta analysis, collaborator samples were shipped as frozen whole blood, as isolated PBMCs, or as DNA extracted from either sample type.

The specimen was peripheral blood. The receptor was isolated from a middle-aged man with COVID-19, enrolled during active disease. The chain uses TRBV5-1 and TRBJ2-1, with TRBD1 identical over 7 junction bases. The nucleotide sequence reads as follows: TGCGCCAGCAGCCCAGGGGGCTCCTACAATGAGCAGTTCTTC. Its coded protein is CASSPGGSYNEQFF.